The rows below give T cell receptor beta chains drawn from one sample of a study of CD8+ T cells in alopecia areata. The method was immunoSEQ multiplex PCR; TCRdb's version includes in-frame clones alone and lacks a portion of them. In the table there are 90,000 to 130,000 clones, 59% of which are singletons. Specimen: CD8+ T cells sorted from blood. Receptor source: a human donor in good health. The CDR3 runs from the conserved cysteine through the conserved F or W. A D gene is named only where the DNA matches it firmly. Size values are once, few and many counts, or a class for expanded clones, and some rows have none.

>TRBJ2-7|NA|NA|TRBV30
TGTGCCTACTCCGGCGGGGGCTTCGCCGAGCAGTACTTC
CAYSGGGFAEQYF
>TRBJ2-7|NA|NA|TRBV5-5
TGTGCCAGCAGCTTGGGACTAACCTACGAGCAGTACTTC
CASSLGLTYEQYF
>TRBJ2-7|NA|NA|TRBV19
TGTGCCAGTAGCATATCTCTCCGGGCATCCTACGAGCAGTACTTC
CASSISLRASYEQYF
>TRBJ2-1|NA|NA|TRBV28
TGTGCCAGCCGGGACCCGAGCACCTACAATGAGCAGTTCTTC
CASRDPSTYNEQFF
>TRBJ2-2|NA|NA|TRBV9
TGTGCCAGCAGCGGGGGGTGGTACACCGGGGAGCTGTTTTTT
CASSGGWYTGELFF
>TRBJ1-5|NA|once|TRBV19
TGTGCCAGCCAGGACAGAACTTATCAGCCCCAGCATTTT
CASQDRTYQPQHF
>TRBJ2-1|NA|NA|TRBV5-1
TGCGCCAGCAGTACATCCTCCTACAATGAGCAGTTCTTC
CASSTSSYNEQFF
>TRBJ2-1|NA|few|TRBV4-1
TGCGCCAGCAGCGGAGGACGGGAGAATGAGCAGTTCTTC
CASSGGRENEQFF
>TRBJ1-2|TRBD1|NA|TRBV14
TGTGCCAGCAGCCAAGATGTCCAGGGGGCGCGCGGCTACACCTTC
CASSQDVQGARGYTF
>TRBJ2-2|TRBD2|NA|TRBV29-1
TGCAGCGTTGAGGCTAGCGGGGGGGCCGGCGGGGAGCTGTTTTTT
CSVEASGGAGGELFF
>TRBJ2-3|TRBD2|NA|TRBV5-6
TGTGCCAGCAGCTTACGACTAGCGGGCACAGATACGCAGTATTTT
CASSLRLAGTDTQYF
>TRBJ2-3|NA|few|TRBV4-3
TGCGCCAGCAGCCAAGAACTGGACACAGATACGCAGTATTTT
CASSQELDTDTQYF
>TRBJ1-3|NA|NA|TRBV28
TGTGCCAGCAGTTTAACAGGGATCTCTGGAAACACCATATATTTT
CASSLTGISGNTIYF
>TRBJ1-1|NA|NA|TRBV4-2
TGTGCCAGCAGCCAAGAATTCGGAGACAGGCTAACCATGAACACTGAAGCTTTCTTT
CASSQEFGDRLTMNTEAFF
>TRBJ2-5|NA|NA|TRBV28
TGTGCCAGCAGTTTTTTTACAGGGACGGAGACCCAGTACTTC
CASSFFTGTETQYF
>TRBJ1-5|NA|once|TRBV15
TGTGCCACCAGCAAGGGCAGGGGCAATCAGCCCCAGCATTTT
CATSKGRGNQPQHF
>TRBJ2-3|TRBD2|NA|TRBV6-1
TGTGCCAGCAGTGAAAGAATTAGCGGGGCAGATACGCAGTATTTT
CASSERISGADTQYF
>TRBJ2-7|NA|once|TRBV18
TGTGCCAGCTCACCACTCCGGAACTACGAGCAGTACTTC
CASSPLRNYEQYF
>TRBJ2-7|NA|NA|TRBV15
TGTGCCACCAGCAGAGATCGAGGGAGTATCGACGAGCAGTACTTC
CATSRDRGSIDEQYF
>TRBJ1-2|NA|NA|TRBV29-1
TGCAGCGTGCACGGAGCGACAGATACTAACTATGGCTACACCTTC
CSVHGATDTNYGYTF
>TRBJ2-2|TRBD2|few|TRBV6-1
TGTGCCAGCAGGGATAGCGGGGACACCGGGGAGCTGTTTTTT
CASRDSGDTGELFF
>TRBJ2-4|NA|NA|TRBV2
TGTGCCAGCAGCGGACATGGCCGGGGGGCCAAAAACATTCAGTACTTC
CASSGHGRGAKNIQYF
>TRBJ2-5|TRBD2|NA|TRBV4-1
TGCGCCAGCAGCCAAACCCCCTCACTAGCGGGGGGCGCTCACAAGACCCAGTACTTC
CASSQTPSLAGGAHKTQYF
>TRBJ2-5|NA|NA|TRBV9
TGTGCCAGCAGCGAAGGAGGGGGGCAGGAAGAGACCCAGTACTTC
CASSEGGGQEETQYF